A single sample is the source of the 2 T cell receptor beta chains below, sequenced in a study of shared clonotypes between healthy human individuals. The data were produced by immunoSEQ multiplex PCR, yet TCRdb's version contains in-frame clones alone and is incomplete. The table lists about 2.4 million clones, approximately 94% of them singletons, with 0.14% in the top ten. The sequenced material came from naive CD4+ T cells sorted from blood. Stated subset: CD45RA+ positively selected. The source of these receptors is a man aged 18 to 30 in good health.

This clone was recorded only once. This chain uses TRBV11-3 with TRBJ2-7; 8 nucleotides agree with TRBD1. The CDR3 is 14 residues long. Germline V CDR1 and CDR2: SGHNT, YENEEA. With 2 bases clipped from V and 5 bases from J, the junction kept 5 bases outside the gene matches. CDR3 DNA sequence: TGTGCCAGCAGCTTACAGGGGGCGGTCGACGAGCAGTACTTC. Protein product: CASSLQGAVDEQYF. Supplemented by reference TRBV11-3 and TRBJ2-7, the full variable domain reads EAGVVQSPRYKIIEKKQPVAFWCNPISGHNTLYWYLQNLGQGPELLIRYENEEAVDDSQLPKDRFSAERLKGVDSTLKIQPAELGDSAVYLCASSLQGAVDEQYFGPGTRLTVT.

The V and J genes are TRBV30 and TRBJ2-1; 8 bases are shared with TRBD2. The length of the CDR3 is 14 residues. CDR1 GTSNPN and CDR2 SVGIG come from the germline V gene (reference sequence). Trimming at V came to 2 bases and at J to 6 bases, leaving 6 bases not matched to a gene. The CDR3 loop is CAWSLSGGGNEQFF. In nucleotides, the CDR3 is TGTGCCTGGAGTCTCTCCGGGGGGGGCAATGAGCAGTTCTTC.